The clone carrying this TCR beta chain has at least ten counts. CDR1 is LNHNV, CDR2 YYDKDF, per germline (reference sequence). The CDR3 is 18 amino acids. Between the trimmed V and J ends, which lost 0 bases and 1 base, there was a span of 18 bases. This record belongs to a study of T cells in Graves' hyperthyroidism and ophthalmopathy. A Clinical Activity Score of at least 3, a NOSPECS grade of at least 4 and a duration under 3 months were recorded in the ophthalmopathy patients. Patients with uncontrolled infections, other autoimmune diseases, pregnancy or lactation were excluded. RNA transcripts gave rise to amplified TCR beta CDR3 regions. Using the HTBI primer set, a first-round RT-PCR was run on the TCR CDR3. TCRdb used MiXCR to reprocess the multiplex PCR reads, holding one entry per CDR3 protein. The table lists fewer than 450,000 distinct CDR3 sequences, about a fifth of them singletons.

This clonotype was obtained from a man aged 18-30 years with Graves' ophthalmopathy. V and J are TRBV15 and TRBJ1-1; D call uncertain. The source material was blood. The CDR3 region is CATSRDNRAQGRNTEAFF. CDR3 in DNA: TGTGCCACCAGCAGAGATAATAGGGCACAAGGACGGAACACTGAAGCTTTCTTT.